This T cell receptor beta chain appears in the sequencing data of a study of blood T cell repertoires in COVID-19 (dated by TCRdb to about 2020). Context from the whole study: The collaborator samples originated in the United States, Italy and Spain and spanned the acute and convalescent phases of COVID-19. The material from the prospective study consisted of cDNA or gDNA derived from T cells, B-cell-depleted T cells, or PBMCs. The dataset comprised deeply sampled blood TCRbeta repertoires from subjects exposed to, actively infected with, or recovered from COVID-19. A freely available public database, intended as a resource for researchers studying the immune response to SARS-CoV-2, is where the repertoires were released. The samples were drawn from the first 160 participants of the ongoing ImmuneRACE study and from over a thousand subjects provided by 6 global collaborators. A de-identified subject ID, COVID-19 status, age in years and sex were almost always included in the sample metadata. HLA class I and class II types, where available, came from metadata supplied by the sample provider rather than from assay-based typing. On the study overall, not on this receptor specifically: How much clinical and demographic metadata was included differed by source and by participant, and the metadata was provided uncurated.

In Seattle, one collaborating source enrolled patients while the infection was active and tracked those patients longitudinally over the course of disease. Whole blood was collected in K2EDTA tubes by collaborating institutions according to the institutions' own protocols. Collaborator samples were shipped for TCRbeta analysis as frozen whole blood, isolated PBMCs, or DNA extracted from either sample type. On this clone: Its antigen target is currently unknown. Per-base quality was not reported, and no clone a single base away is much larger than it.

TCRbeta CDR3 regions were amplified from genomic DNA using the immunoSEQ Assay, a bias-controlled multiplex PCR. In the source study's methods: Within the assay, amplification of reference gene primers was used to estimate how many nucleated cells each sample contained. To quantify the absolute abundance of each unique TCRbeta CDR3 rearrangement, sequence reads were collapsed and filtered. Productive Simpson clonality was computed per sample as the square root of Simpson's diversity index over productive rearrangements. The clones in this table, taken by TCRdb from immuneACCESS, are in-frame only. Not every clone is retained; where verified, under half of the shortfall comes from an unresolved V gene, and the cause of the rest is unknown. For V, J and clone size, that table is used; D and trimming come from the DNA. The sample profile shows over 250,000 clones; approximately 88% of them were found once. Approximately 1.5% of the sample is in the top ten clones.

The sequence derives from a human donor with COVID-19, enrolled during active disease. The donor label of this sample is uncertain. The source material was peripheral blood.

CDR3 region: CASSFAGTSGRTTYEQYF. The DNA sequence is as follows: TGTGCCAGCAGCTTTGCCGGGACTAGCGGGAGAACGACCTACGAGCAGTACTTC. This chain is built from TRBV5-4 and TRBJ2-7; the central 14 bases match TRBD2. CDR1 and CDR2 are read off the germline V gene (reference sequence) as SGHNT and YYREEE. V is pruned by 2 bases and J by 2 bases, leaving 9 bases of the junction without a gene match. The CDR3 covers 18 residues, taking in both the cysteine and the phenylalanine. CDR3 DNA is the only sequence kept; it has 54 bases, read in frame from the first base.